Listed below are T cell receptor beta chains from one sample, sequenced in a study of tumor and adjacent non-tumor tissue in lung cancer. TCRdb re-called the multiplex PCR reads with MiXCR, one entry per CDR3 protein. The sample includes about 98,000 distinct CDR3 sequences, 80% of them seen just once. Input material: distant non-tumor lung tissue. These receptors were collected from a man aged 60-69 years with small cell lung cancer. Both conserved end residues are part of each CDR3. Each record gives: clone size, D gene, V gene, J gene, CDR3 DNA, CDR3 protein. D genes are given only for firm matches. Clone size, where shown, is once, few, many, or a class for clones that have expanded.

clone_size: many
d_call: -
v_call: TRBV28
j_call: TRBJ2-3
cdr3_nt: TGTGCCAGCAGTTTCTCCAGGAGCACAGATACGCAGTATTTT
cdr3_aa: CASSFSRSTDTQYF

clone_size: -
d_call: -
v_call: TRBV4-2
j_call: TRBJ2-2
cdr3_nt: TGTGCTAGCAACCAAGGTCTGAGGGCCAACACCGAGGAGCTGTTTTTT
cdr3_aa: CASNQGLRANTEELFF

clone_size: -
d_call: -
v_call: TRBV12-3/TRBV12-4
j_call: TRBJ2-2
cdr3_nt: TGTGCCAGCAGTTTTTGGCGGAGGTCGAACTCCGGGGAGCTGTTTTTT
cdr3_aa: CASSFWRRSNSGELFF

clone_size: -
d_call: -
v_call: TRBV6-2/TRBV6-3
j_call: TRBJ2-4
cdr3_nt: TGTGCCATCAGCTATTGGACTGACCTAGTCAAAAAGATTCAGTACTTC
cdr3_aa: CAISYWTDLVKKIQYF

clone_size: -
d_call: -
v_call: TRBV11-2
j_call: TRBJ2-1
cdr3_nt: TGTGCCAGCAGCCTAGAGGCTTTCAATGAGCAGTTCTTC
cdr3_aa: CASSLEAFNEQFF

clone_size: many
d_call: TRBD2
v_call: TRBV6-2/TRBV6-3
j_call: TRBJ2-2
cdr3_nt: TGTGCCAGCAGAGGACTAGCGGAGTACACCGGGGAGCTGTTTTTT
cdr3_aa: CASRGLAEYTGELFF

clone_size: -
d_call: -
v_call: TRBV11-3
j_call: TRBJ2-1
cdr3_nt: TGTACCAGCAGCTTTGGACTAGGGGGTGAGCAATTCTTC
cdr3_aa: CTSSFGLGGEQFF

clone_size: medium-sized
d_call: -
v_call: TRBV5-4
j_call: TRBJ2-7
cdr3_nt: TGTGCCAGCAGCTTGGTCCCCTCCGGCGAGCAGTACTTC
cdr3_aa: CASSLVPSGEQYF

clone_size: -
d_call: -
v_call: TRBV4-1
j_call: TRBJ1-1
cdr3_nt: TGCACCAGCAGCCAAGTACTAGGGGGTTCGACTGAAGCTTTCTTC
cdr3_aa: CTSSQVLGGSTEAFF

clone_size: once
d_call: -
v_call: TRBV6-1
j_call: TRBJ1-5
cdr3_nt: TGTACCAGCAGTGAATCAGGGGACAACAATCAGCACCAGCATTTT
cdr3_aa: CTSSESGDNNQHQHF

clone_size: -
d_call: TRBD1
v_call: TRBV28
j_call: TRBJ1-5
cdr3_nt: TGTGCCGGCAGTCAGCCGGGACAGGGGGATCGGCCCCAGCATTTT
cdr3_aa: CAGSQPGQGDRPQHF

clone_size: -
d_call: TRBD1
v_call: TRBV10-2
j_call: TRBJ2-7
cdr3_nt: TGCGCCAGCAATGACAGGGGGAGAAGCTACTACGACCAGTACTTC
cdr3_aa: CASNDRGRSYYDQYF

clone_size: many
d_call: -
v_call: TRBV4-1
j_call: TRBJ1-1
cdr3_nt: TGCGCCAGCAGCCAAGATCCGGGCCTCTTAAATGAAGCTTTCTTT
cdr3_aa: CASSQDPGLLNEAFF

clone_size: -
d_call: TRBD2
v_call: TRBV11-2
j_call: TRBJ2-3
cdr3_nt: TGTACCAGCAGCTTAGAATCAACGACCGGGGGGGCCTACACAGATACGCAGTATTTT
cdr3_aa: CTSSLESTTGGAYTDTQYF

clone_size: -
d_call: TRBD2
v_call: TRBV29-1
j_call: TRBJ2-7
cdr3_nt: TGCAGCGTATCCCTAGCGGGAGGGGGCTACGAGCAATACTTC
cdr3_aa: CSVSLAGGGYEQYF

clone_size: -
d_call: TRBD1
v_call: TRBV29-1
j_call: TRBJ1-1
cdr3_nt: TGCAGCGTCCGCGGACAGGGGAACACTGAAGCTTTCTTT
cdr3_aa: CSVRGQGNTEAFF

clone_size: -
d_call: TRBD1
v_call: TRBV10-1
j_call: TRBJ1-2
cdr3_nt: TGTGACAGCAGGGACAGGGGCAGGGGTGGCTACACCTTC
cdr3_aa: CDSRDRGRGGYTF

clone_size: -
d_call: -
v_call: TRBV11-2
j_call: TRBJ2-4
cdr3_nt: TGTCCCAGCAGCTTGGGGATGAGACAGGTGGTAGCCAAAGACGTTCAGTACTTC
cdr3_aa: CPSSLGMRQVVAKDVQYF

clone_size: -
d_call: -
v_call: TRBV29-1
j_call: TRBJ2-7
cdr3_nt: TGCAGCGTTGATGATCTTGGGGGGCCGGAGGAGTACTTC
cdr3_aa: CSVDDLGGPEEYF

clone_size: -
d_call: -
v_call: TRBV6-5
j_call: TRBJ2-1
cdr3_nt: TGTGCCAGCAGTACCGGGTACCGCGGCTATAATGAGCAGTTCTTC
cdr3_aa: CASSTGYRGYNEQFF

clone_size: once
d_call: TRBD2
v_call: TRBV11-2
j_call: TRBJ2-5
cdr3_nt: TGTGCCAGCAGCCCGACTCTAAACCGGGGGGATGAGACCCAGTACTTC
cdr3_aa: CASSPTLNRGDETQYF

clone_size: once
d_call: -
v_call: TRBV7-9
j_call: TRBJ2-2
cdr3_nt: TGTGCCAGCAGCTCGAGGACAAGGAGAGGCGGGGAGCTGTTTTTT
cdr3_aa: CASSSRTRRGGELFF

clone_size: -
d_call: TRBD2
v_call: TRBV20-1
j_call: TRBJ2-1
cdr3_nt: TGCAGTGCTAGCACCAGCGGGACTACGTACAATGAGCAGTTCTTC
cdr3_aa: CSASTSGTTYNEQFF

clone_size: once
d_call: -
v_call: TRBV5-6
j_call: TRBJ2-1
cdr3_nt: TGTGCCAGCAGCTTTGACAGAATCAATGAGAAGTTTTTC
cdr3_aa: CASSFDRINEKFF

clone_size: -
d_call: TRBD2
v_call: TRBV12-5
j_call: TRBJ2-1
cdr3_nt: TGTGCTAGTTGTGTGGCTTGGGGACGGGGGGTTTATGAGCAGTTCTTC
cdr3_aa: CASCVAWGRGVYEQFF

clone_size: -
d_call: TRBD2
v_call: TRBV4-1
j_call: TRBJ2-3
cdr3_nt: TGCGCCAGCAGCCAAAAACCCCTTACACTAGCGGTAGGTGGTGACACGCAGTATTTT
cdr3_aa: CASSQKPLTLAVGGDTQYF

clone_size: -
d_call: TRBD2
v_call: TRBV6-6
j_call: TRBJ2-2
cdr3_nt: TGTGCCAGCAGTCCAAGGCTAGCGGGAGTGGACATCGGGGAGCTGTTTTTT
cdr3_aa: CASSPRLAGVDIGELFF

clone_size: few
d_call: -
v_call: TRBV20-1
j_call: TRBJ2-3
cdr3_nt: TGCAGTGCCACTCAATCCGCATCACGGAAGGCCCCCACAGATACGCAGTATTTT
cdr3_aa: CSATQSASRKAPTDTQYF

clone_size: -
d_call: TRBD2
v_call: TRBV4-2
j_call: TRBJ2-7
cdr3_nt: TGTGCCAGCAGCCAAGAGCTAGCGGATTGCGAACAGTACTTC
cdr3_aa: CASSQELADCEQYF

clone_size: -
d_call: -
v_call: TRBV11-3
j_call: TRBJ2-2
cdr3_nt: TGTGCCAGCAGCTTAAGGGTCTCTTCAGGAGGTGAGTTGTTTTTT
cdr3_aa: CASSLRVSSGGELFF

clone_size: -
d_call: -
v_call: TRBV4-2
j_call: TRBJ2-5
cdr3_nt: TGTGCCAGCAGCCAAGAAGGAGATGAGACCCAGTGCTTC
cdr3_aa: CASSQEGDETQCF

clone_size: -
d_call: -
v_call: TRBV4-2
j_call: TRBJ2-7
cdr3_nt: TGTGCCGGCAGCCATAGTGGGAGTAGGAACGAGCAGTACTTC
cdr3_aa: CAGSHSGSRNEQYF

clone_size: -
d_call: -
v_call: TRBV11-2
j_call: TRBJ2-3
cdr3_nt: TGTGTCAGCAGCGCCTTAGAAGCGCAGTATTTT
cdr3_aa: CVSSALEAQYF

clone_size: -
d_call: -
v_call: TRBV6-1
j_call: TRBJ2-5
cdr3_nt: TGTGCCAACACCAACTCGAATCAGGGACTCCGAGAGGTGGAGATCCAGTACTTC
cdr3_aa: CANTNSNQGLREVEIQYF

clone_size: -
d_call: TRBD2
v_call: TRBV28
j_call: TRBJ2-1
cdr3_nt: TGTGTCAGCAGTTTTGCGGCGGGAGGAGGGTACGATGAGCAGTTCTTC
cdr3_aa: CVSSFAAGGGYDEQFF

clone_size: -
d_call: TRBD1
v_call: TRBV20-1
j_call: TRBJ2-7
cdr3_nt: TGCAGTGCCCAGAGTACAGGGGGCAGGAACGAGCAGTACTTC
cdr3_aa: CSAQSTGGRNEQYF

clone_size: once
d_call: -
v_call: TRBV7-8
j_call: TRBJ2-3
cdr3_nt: TGTGCCGGCAGCTTAGGACTACATACCACAGATACACAGTATTTT
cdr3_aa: CAGSLGLHTTDTQYF

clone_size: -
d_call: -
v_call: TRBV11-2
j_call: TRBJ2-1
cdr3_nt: TGTGCCAGGAGCTTAGTCGAGAGGGGCTCCTACAATGAGCAGTTCTTC
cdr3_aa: CARSLVERGSYNEQFF

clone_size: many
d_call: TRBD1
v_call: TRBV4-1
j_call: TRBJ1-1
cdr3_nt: TGCGCCAGCAGCCAAACCGGGACAGGGGATACTGAAGCTTTCTTT
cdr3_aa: CASSQTGTGDTEAFF

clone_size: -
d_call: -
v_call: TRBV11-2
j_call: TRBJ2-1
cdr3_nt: TGTCCCAGCAGCTTAGTGACAACCCAGAGCTCCTGCAATGAGCAGTTCTTC
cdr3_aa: CPSSLVTTQSSCNEQFF

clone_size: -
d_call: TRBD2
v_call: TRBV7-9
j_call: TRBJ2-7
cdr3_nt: TGTGCCAGCAGCCAGCGGGAACACCACGAACAGTACTTC
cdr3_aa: CASSQREHHEQYF

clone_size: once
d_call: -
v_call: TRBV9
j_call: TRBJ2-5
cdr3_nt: TGTACCAGCAGTGTAGTGATTAGTGGGGAGACCCAGTACTTC
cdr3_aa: CTSSVVISGETQYF

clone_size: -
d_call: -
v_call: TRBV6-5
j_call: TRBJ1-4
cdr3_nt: TGTACCAGCACCACCAAGAATTCAGCAACTTATGAAAAACTGCTTTTT
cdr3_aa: CTSTTKNSATYEKLLF

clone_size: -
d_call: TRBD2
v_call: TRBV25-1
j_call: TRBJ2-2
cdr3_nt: TGTGCCAGCAGACGGGGGGAAAGCGGGGAGCTGTTTTTT
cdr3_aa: CASRRGESGELFF

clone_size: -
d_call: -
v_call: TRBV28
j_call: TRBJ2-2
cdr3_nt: TGTGCCAGCCGGGAGCCAGCCGGGGAGCTGTTTTTT
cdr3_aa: CASREPAGELFF

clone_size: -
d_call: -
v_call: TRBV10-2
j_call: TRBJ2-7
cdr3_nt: TGCGCCACCAAGCAGGGCCCTTCCTCCTACGAGCAGTACTTC
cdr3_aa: CATKQGPSSYEQYF

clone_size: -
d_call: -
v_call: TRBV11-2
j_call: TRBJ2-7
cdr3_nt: TGTGCCAGCAGCTTAGTGGTGACCAACGAGCACTACTTC
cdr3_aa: CASSLVVTNEHYF

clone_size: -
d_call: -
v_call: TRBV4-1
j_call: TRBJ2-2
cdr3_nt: TGCGCCAGCAGCAGCAGGGGGACCTATACCGGGGGGCTATTTTTT
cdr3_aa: CASSSRGTYTGGLFF

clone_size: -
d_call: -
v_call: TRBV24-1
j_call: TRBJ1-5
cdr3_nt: TGTGCCATTAGTGAGCCCGGGACACCGAGCAATCAGCCCCAGCATTTT
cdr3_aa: CAISEPGTPSNQPQHF

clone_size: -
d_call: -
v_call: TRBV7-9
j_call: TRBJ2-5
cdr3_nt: TGTGCCAGGAGCTCACCAGGGTCAGGGGCAGGAAGAGAGTCCCAGTACTTC
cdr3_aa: CARSSPGSGAGRESQYF

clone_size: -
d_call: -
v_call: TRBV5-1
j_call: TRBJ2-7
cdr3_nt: TGCGCCTGCAGCCTCGACTCGTCCTACGAGCAGTGCTTC
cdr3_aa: CACSLDSSYEQCF

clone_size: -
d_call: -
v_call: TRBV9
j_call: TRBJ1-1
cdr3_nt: TGTGCCAGCAGCGTGGACCCCCTAGGCACTGAAGCTTTCTTT
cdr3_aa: CASSVDPLGTEAFF

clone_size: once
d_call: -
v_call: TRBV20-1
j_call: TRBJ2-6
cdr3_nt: TGCAGTGCTAGAGTTCAGCAAAAACAGTTCCTCTCTGGGGCCAACGTCCTGACTTTC
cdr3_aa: CSARVQQKQFLSGANVLTF

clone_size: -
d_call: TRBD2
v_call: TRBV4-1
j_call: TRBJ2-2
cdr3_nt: TGCGCCAACAGCCGAGTCCCAGGACTAGCGGGAGGGAACACCGGGGAGCTGTTTTTT
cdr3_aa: CANSRVPGLAGGNTGELFF

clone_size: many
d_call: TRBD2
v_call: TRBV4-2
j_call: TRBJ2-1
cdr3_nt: TGTGCCAGCAGCCAAGCGGACTACTTAGCGGGAGCGGATGAGCAGTTCTTC
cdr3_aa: CASSQADYLAGADEQFF